This TCR beta chain was identified in a study of T-cell reconstitution after alpha-beta-depleted transplantation in children. Whole-study findings and limits: Surviving thymic progenitors and recipient T cells were the source of high TCRbeta diversity at day 60 in some patients. Roughly two months post-transplant, alpha-beta T cells reportedly originated from several hundred graft clones that had expanded.

This clonotype was seen repeatedly, ten times or more. Its antigen is currently unknown. It was with unique molecular identifiers that the TCRbeta library was prepared. TCRdb analysed the PCR reads with MiXCR anew, one entry per CDR3 protein. The table records about 580,000 distinct CDR3 sequences, approximately 30% of them present only once. The CDR3 runs to 14 residues. The V gene lost 3 bases and the J gene lost 3 bases, with 11 bases spanning the gap. This chain connects TRBV12-3 or TRBV12-4 to TRBJ2-5, with a weak D call TRBD1 (5 bases). This material consisted of PBMCs, taken before TCRalphabeta/CD19-depleted stem cell transplant. The receptor comes from a boy under three years old with Wiskott-Aldrich syndrome, due to receive a stem cell transplant. CDR3 DNA sequence: TGTGCCAGCAGTTTTCTTGACAGCGAAGAGACCCAGTACTTC. The encoded protein is CASSFLDSEETQYF.